Sequencing of this T cell receptor beta chain was carried out in a study of regulatory T cells in long-lasting Graves disease. Findings of the study overall: Lower TCR diversity characterized persistent Graves' patients relative to newly diagnosed patients.

Relying on iRepertoire HTBI primers and Arm-PCR of CDR3 regions, the team built TCR beta libraries. TCRdb itself ran the multiplex PCR reads through MiXCR, one entry per CDR3 protein. The repertoire holds about 290,000 distinct CDR3 sequences, with 20% to 25% as singletons. In the case of this clonotype: Its antigen remains unknown.

Time point: persistent/refractory GD, antithyroid drugs over 5 years with positive TRAb. Extracted RNA from PBMCs served as the source of the TCR library. The ends were cut back, 2 bases at V and 4 bases at J, with 10 bases in the middle. CDR1 and CDR2 (germline): SGDLS, YYNGEE. The CDR3 is 14 residues long. The J gene is TRBJ1-3, the V gene TRBV9; no clear D. Sample: peripheral blood mononuclear cells (PBMCs), taken when the disease was refractory, from a patient treated with antithyroid drugs. The receptor comes from a female donor with Graves disease. In DNA, the CDR3 is TGTGCCAGCAGCGTCGGGGAACGGGGAAACACCATATATTTT. This encodes CASSVGERGNTIYF.